One and the same sample provided the 8 T cell receptor beta chains below, sequenced in a study of blood T cell repertoires in COVID-19. Assay: immunoSEQ multiplex PCR; the TCRdb copy retains only in-frame clones and omits some. Among about 180,000 clones listed, approximately 86% were seen once. The specimen sequenced was peripheral blood. Receptors originate from a man in his forties or fifties with active or convalescent COVID-19.

A note on this clone: This sample also contains other DNA sequences that code for the same CDR3. This chain connects TRBV20-1 to TRBJ2-7, with D unclear. The V gene lost 0 bases and the J gene lost 4 bases, with 4 bases spanning the gap. The CDR3 is made up of 11 amino acids. Germline CDR1 is DFQATT and CDR2 is SNEGSKA (reference sequence). The CDR3: CSARDPYEQYF. The CDR3 DNA sequence: TGCAGTGCTAGAGACCCATACGAGCAGTACTTC.

The chain joins TRBV18 to TRBJ2-6, with D hard to call. The CDR3 contains 15 residues. CDR1 KGHSH and CDR2 LQKENI come from the germline V gene. V was trimmed by 2 bases and J by 4 bases, leaving 9 bases between them. CDR3 nucleotide sequence: TGTGCCAGCTCACCAACGGTCTCCGGGGCCAACGTCCTGACTTTC. Protein: CASSPTVSGANVLTF.

The genes are TRBV3-1 (or the pseudogene TRBV3-2) and TRBJ2-7; 10 positions match TRBD2. The CDR3 is made up of 15 amino acids. The junction had 6 bases not matched to a gene; V was cut back by 0 bases and J by 7 bases. The V gene's germline CDR1 is LGHDT and CDR2 YNNKEL (reference sequence). The CDR3 nucleotides are TGTGCCAGCAGCCAAGATGGGGTACTAGCGGGGGAGCAGTACTTC. Protein: CASSQDGVLAGEQYF.

This rearrangement joins TRBV18 to TRBJ2-6; D is perhaps TRBD1 (5 bases). This CDR3 has 15 residues. Germline values: CDR1 KGHSH, CDR2 LQKENI. V was cut by 6 bases and J by 1 base, with 10 bases left in between. The DNA of the CDR3 is TGTGCCAGCTCTCTTAGGGGATCTGGGGCCAACGTCCTGACTTTC. Protein product: CASSLRGSGANVLTF.

V usage is TRBV5-1 and J usage is TRBJ2-1, with 7 bases aligning to TRBD1. Germline loops: CDR1 SGHRS, CDR2 YFSETQ. The CDR3 totals 15 residues. The J segment lost 0 bases and the V segment lost 3 bases, leaving 3 bases of the junction unmatched. This CDR3 is CASSYSGGSYNEQFF. The CDR3 nucleotides read TGCGCCAGCAGCTATTCAGGGGGCTCCTACAATGAGCAGTTCTTC. The entire variable domain, with the rest obtained from reference TRBV5-1 and TRBJ2-1, is as follows: KAGVTQTPRYLIKTRGQQVTLSCSPISGHRSVSWYQQTPGQGLQFLFEYFSETQRNKGNFPGRFSGRQFSNSRSEMNVSTLELGDSALYLCASSYSGGSYNEQFFGPGTRLTVL.

V gene TRBV2 combines with J gene TRBJ2-3; a possible D gene is TRBD1 (6 bases). The CDR3 spans 15 residues. Trimming removed 6 bases from V and 0 bases from J, with 13 bases in between. Germline V gene sequence: CDR1 SNHLY, CDR2 FYNNEI. In nucleotides, the CDR3 is TGTGCCAGCAGGCCCGGGACAACTAGCACAGATACGCAGTATTTT. Its translation: CASRPGTTSTDTQYF.

The chain joins TRBV6-5 to TRBJ2-3; 10 nucleotides line up with TRBD2. Per germline, CDR1 MNHEY and CDR2 SVGAGI. The CDR3 contains 15 residues. Trimming took 4 bases from V and 0 from J; bases not matched to a gene: 1. The CDR3 bases are TGTGCCAGCAGTTTGGGACTAGCGAGCACAGATACGCAGTATTTT. As protein: CASSLGLASTDTQYF.

The CDR3 protein is CASSQDLASNTDTQYF. The CDR3 DNA follows: TGTGCCAGCAGCCAAGATCTGGCATCCAACACAGATACGCAGTATTTT. V usage is TRBV14 and J usage is TRBJ2-3; D not resolved. V lost 0 bases, J lost 2 bases, and 12 bases lay in between. CDR1 and CDR2 from the germline V gene are SGHDN and FVKESK. This CDR3 comprises 16 residues.